This TCR beta chain was documented in a study of cytomegalovirus exposure and HLA in healthy donors. Findings and caveats of the study: High specificity and sensitivity for cytomegalovirus status were reported for the classifier. Accurate prediction of most subjects' HLA-A and HLA-B alleles from TCR beta sequences was reported.

PCR involved 60 Vbeta and 13 Jbeta primers. Produced via immunoSEQ multiplex PCR; TCRdb's table is partial and in-frame only. The sample has 130,000 or so clones, roughly 83% seen once; the top ten hold 1.5%. Concerning this clone: What it recognizes is unknown.

Sample: PBMCs. The TCR sequence derives from a man aged 35 to 55 in good health and CMV-seronegative.

In DNA, the CDR3 is TGTGCCAGCAGCGGGACGGGACAGTACTCTGGAAACACCATATATTTT. Translating gives CASSGTGQYSGNTIYF. This chain connects TRBV9 to TRBJ1-3; 7 bases match TRBD1. This CDR3 has 16 residues. Germline CDR1 SGDLS, CDR2 YYNGEE. V gave up 3 bases and J gave up 0 bases; unmatched junction bases: 6.